These 9 T cell receptor beta chains were sequenced from one sample in a study of blood T cell repertoires in COVID-19. Repertoires were generated with immunoSEQ multiplex PCR, while TCRdb's copy carries only in-frame clones and drops some. The table lists around 420,000 clones, roughly 90% of them singletons. Sequenced material: PBMCs or T cells enriched from blood (not recorded which). The receptors were gathered from a woman in her thirties or forties with acute COVID-19.

This clone was seen only a few times. The chain links TRBV7-8 to TRBJ1-5; 9 bases are a match to TRBD1. CDR3 length equals 18 residues. Germline V gene lookup returns CDR1 SGHVS and CDR2 FQNEAQ. V was clipped by 1 base and J by 0 bases; unmatched bases: 7. The CDR3 sequence: CASSLVTGGFGSNQPQHF. CDR3 nucleotides: TGTGCCAGCAGCTTAGTTACAGGGGGCTTTGGTAGCAATCAGCCCCAGCATTTT.

This clone was recorded at least ten times. The chain combines TRBV7-6 with TRBJ2-2, with a weak D call TRBD1 (5 bases). The V end was cut by 1 base, the J end by 4 bases, with 10 bases between. Germline assignment: CDR1 SGHVS and CDR2 FNYEAQ. The CDR3 length is 15 residues. CDR3 DNA sequence: TGTGCCAGCAGCTTAGGTGGGGCCTCCACCGGGGAGCTGTTTTTT. Residues: CASSLGGASTGELFF. Full variable domain (remainder filled in from reference TRBV7-6 and TRBJ2-2): GAGVSQSPRYKVTKRGQDVALRCDPISGHVSLYWYRQALGQGPEFLTYFNYEAQQDKSGLPNDRFSAERPEGSISTLTIQRTEQRDSAMYRCASSLGGASTGELFFGEGSRLTVL.

This chain joins TRBV2 and TRBJ2-2; TRBD2 matches at 9 bases. The germline V gene has CDR1 SNHLY and CDR2 FYNNEI. This CDR3 is 15 amino acids long. The ends lost 5 bases at V and 6 bases at J; junction bases unmatched: 7. DNA for the CDR3: TGTGCCAGCAGTTCAGCGGGGGGCACCCCCGGGGAGCTGTTTTTT. It yields the protein CASSSAGGTPGELFF.

The genes are TRBV19 and TRBJ1-5; D unresolved. This CDR3 is built from 16 residues. V shed 0 bases and J shed 1 base, with 10 bases lying between them. Germline CDR1 and CDR2: LNHDA and SQIVND (reference sequence). This chain's CDR3 is CASSIDRRMSNQPQHF. The CDR3 nucleotides read TGTGCCAGTAGTATAGATCGTAGAATGAGCAATCAGCCCCAGCATTTT.

This chain joins TRBV5-6 and TRBJ1-6; 9 bases agree with TRBD1. Trimming at V came to 4 bases and at J to 0 bases, leaving 11 bases not matched to a gene. The germline V gene encodes CDR1 SGHDT and CDR2 YYEEEE. This CDR3 has 19 amino acids. The CDR3 loop is CASSPIQTGGSSYNSPLHF. CDR3 in DNA: TGTGCCAGCAGCCCCATACAGACAGGGGGGAGCTCCTATAATTCACCCCTCCACTTT.

The chain uses TRBV10-3 and TRBJ2-3, with D possibly TRBD2 on 5 matching bases. V was cut by 7 bases and J by 6 bases, with 14 bases left in between. Germline CDR1 ENHRY, CDR2 SYGVKD. The CDR3 totals 13 residues. The DNA of the CDR3 is TGTGCCATCACCGTGGGTAGAGGGGATACGCAGTATTTT. It encodes CAITVGRGDTQYF.

The chain carries TRBV3-1 (or the pseudogene TRBV3-2) and TRBJ2-5; TRBD2 aligns across 10 bases. Germline V gene data show CDR1 as LGHDT and CDR2 as YNNKEL (reference sequence). V lost 1 base and J lost 4; bases outside the gene matches: 6. The CDR3 extends over 16 amino acids. CDR3 sequence (DNA): TGTGCCAGCAGCCAAGTTCCTAGCGGGGGATCAGAGACCCAGTACTTC. Residues: CASSQVPSGGSETQYF.

V is TRBV6-5 and J is TRBJ2-2, with D possibly matching TRBD2 (5 bases). V lost 3 bases to trimming and J lost 5 bases, with 7 bases between them. The CDR3 covers 13 residues. Germline V gene lookup returns CDR1 MNHEY and CDR2 SVGAGI. In DNA, the CDR3 is TGTGCCAGCAGTTATCGGGGAACCGGGGAGCTGTTTTTT. Protein sequence: CASSYRGTGELFF.

The rearrangement uses TRBV24-1 and TRBJ2-7, with D possibly being TRBD1 (5 bases). CDR1 is KGHDR and CDR2 is SFDVKD in the germline V gene. The CDR3 runs 14 residues. V lost 4 bases, J lost 8 bases, and 17 bases lay in between. DNA for the CDR3: TGTGCCACCAGTGACCCCCGGAAGGGGCCGAAGCAGTACTTC. Translation gives CATSDPRKGPKQYF.